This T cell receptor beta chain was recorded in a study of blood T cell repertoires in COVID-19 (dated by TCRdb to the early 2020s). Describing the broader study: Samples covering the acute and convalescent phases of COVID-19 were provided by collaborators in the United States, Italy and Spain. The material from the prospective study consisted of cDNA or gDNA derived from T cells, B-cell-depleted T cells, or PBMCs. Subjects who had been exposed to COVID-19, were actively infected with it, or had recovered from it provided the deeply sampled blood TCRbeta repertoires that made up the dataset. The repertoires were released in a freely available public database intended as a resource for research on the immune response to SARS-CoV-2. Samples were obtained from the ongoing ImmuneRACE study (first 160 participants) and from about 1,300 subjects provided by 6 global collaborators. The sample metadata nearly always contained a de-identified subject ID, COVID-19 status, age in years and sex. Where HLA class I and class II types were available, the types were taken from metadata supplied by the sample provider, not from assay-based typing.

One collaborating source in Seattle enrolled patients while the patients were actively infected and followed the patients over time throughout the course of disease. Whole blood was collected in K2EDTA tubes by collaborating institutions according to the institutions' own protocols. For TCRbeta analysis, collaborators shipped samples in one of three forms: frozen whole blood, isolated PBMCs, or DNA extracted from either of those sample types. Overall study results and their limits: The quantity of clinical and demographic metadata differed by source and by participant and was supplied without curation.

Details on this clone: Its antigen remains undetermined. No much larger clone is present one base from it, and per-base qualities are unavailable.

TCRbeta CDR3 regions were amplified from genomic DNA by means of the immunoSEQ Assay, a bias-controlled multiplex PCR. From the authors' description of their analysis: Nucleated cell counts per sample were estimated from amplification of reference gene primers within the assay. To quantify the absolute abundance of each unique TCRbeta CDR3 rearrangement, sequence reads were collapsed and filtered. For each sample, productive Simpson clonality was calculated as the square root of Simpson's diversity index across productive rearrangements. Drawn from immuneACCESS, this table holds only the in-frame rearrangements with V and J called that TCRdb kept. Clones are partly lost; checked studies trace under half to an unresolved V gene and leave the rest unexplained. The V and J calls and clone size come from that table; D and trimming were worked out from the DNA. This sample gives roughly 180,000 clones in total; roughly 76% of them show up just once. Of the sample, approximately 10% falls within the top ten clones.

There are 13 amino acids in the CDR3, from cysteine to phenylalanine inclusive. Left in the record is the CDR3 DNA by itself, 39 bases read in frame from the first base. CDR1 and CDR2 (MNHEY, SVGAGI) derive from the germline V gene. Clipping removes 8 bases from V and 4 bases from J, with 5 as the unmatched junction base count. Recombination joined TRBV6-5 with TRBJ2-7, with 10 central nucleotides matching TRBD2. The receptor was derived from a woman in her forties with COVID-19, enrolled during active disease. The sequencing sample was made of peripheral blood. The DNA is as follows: TGTGCCAGCGGTCCTAGCGGGAGATACGAGCAGTACTTC. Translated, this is CASGPSGRYEQYF.